Presented here are 11 T cell receptor beta chains from one specimen sequenced in a study of T-cell memory formation after mild COVID-19. Each CDR3 protein is one row after TCRdb ran MiXCR on the 5' RACE reads. The repertoire holds 300,000 to 350,000 distinct CDR3 sequences, with roughly a fifth as singletons. The sequencing input was PBMCs or a T cell subset sorted from them (not recorded which). These receptors were collected from a man aged 18-30 years who had mild COVID-19 (a few samples of this study predate the infection). Cell type and time point are not known.

Regarding this clonotype: An end of the junction does not agree with germline; a read error may underlie this. This chain connects TRBV7-7 to TRBJ1-3, with 9 bases lining up with TRBD1. The CDR3 sequence is 13 residues long. The germline V gene has CDR1 SSHAT and CDR2 FNYEAQ (reference sequence). The chain's CDR3 is CASSRDRENTIYF. Here the CDR3 DNA reads TGTGCTAGCAGTCGGGACAGGGAGAACACCATATATTTT.

There are a few counts of this clonotype. The genes are TRBV6-5 and TRBJ2-3, with D hard to call. Germline assignment: CDR1 MNHEY and CDR2 SVGAGI. V was clipped by 0 bases and J by 2 bases, with 12 bases between them. The CDR3 contains 16 residues. CDR3 region: CASSYSTPPITDTQYF. The CDR3 coding sequence is TGTGCCAGCAGTTACTCGACCCCCCCAATCACAGATACGCAGTATTTT.

The gene calls are TRBV7-6 and TRBJ1-1; TRBD1 aligns across 8 bases. Germline values: CDR1 SGHVS, CDR2 FNYEAQ. The junction had 7 bases not matched to a gene; V was cut back by 3 bases and J by 1 base. The CDR3 covers 16 residues. CDR3 sequence reads: CASSFLETGANTEAFF. The CDR3 coding sequence is TGTGCCAGCAGCTTTCTCGAGACAGGGGCGAACACTGAAGCTTTCTTT.

This clonotype was seen more than once but under ten times. This sequence joins TRBV5-5 and TRBJ2-5; D may match TRBD1 or TRBD2 (6 bases each). The CDR3 is made up of 12 amino acids. Per germline, CDR1 SGHKS and CDR2 YYEKEE (reference sequence). V lost 2 bases, J lost 9 bases, and 11 bases lay in between. Here the CDR3 reads CASSFGGGAQYF. In DNA form, the CDR3 reads TGTGCCAGCAGCTTTGGAGGGGGTGCCCAGTACTTC.

V and J are TRBV3-1 and TRBJ2-1; D may be TRBD1 (5 bases). CDR1 is LGHDT and CDR2 is YNNKEL in the germline V gene (reference sequence). Deletions cut 0 bases from V and 2 bases from J, with 11 bases between. The CDR3 has 16 residues. CDR3 region: CASSQDSGMAYNEQFF. CDR3 DNA: TGTGCCAGCAGCCAAGATTCAGGGATGGCCTACAATGAGCAGTTCTTC.

This clonotype was seen only a few times. V and J are TRBV12-3 or TRBV12-4 and TRBJ2-3; 8 nucleotides match TRBD1. The junction had 7 bases not matched to a gene; V was cut back by 3 bases and J by 2 bases. The CDR3 is 16 residues long. CDR3 bases: TGTGCCAGCAGTTTCGTAAGGGACAGGTTCACAGATACGCAGTATTTT. Its translation is CASSFVRDRFTDTQYF.

This clonotype has just a few counts. J is TRBJ2-3 and V is TRBV6-5, with no clear D. CDR1 MNHEY and CDR2 SVGAGI come from the germline V gene. The V gene lost 10 bases and the J gene lost 1 base, with 12 bases spanning the gap. The CDR3 has 13 amino acids. In DNA, the CDR3 is TGTGCCACCACGCCCAGCGGCACAGATACGCAGTATTTT. This encodes CATTPSGTDTQYF.

The chain carries TRBV19 and TRBJ2-4; possibly TRBD1 or TRBD2 for D (6 bases each). Trimming removed 6 bases from V and 8 bases from J, with 20 bases in between. The CDR3 length is 15 residues. Germline CDR1 is LNHDA and CDR2 is SQIVND (reference sequence). The CDR3 DNA sequence: TGTGCCAGTAGAAGGGGGGATCTGCGGGGAGACATTCAGTACTTC. This sequence encodes CASRRGDLRGDIQYF.

The chain couples TRBV29-1 to TRBJ1-5, with a tentative D call TRBD1 (6 bases). The CDR3 extends over 15 amino acids. Between the trimmed V and J ends, which lost 6 bases and 4 bases, there was a span of 19 bases. Germline-derived CDR1 and CDR2 are SQVTM and ANQGSEA. In DNA, the CDR3 is TGCAGCGTCGGGGGGCCAGGGAGAGGTAATCAGCCCCAGCATTTT. Protein: CSVGGPGRGNQPQHF.

This clonotype came up a few times. The chain recombines TRBV7-9 with TRBJ2-2; possible D gene TRBD1, 6 bases. The CDR3 extends over 13 amino acids. CDR1 and CDR2 (germline): SEHNR, FQNEAQ (reference sequence). The V and J ends lost 2 bases and 8 bases respectively, with 9 bases between them. The CDR3 region has the DNA TGTGCCAGCAGCTTACAGGGGCGTGGGGAGCTGTTTTTT. Amino acid sequence: CASSLQGRGELFF.

This clonotype was counted only a few times. V is TRBV5-1 and J is TRBJ2-1; 7 bases align to TRBD2. This CDR3 has 15 residues. Trimming cost V 1 base and J 9 bases; bases outside gene matches: 10. Germline loops: CDR1 SGHRS, CDR2 YFSETQ. CDR3 nucleotides: TGCGCCAGCAGCTTGTACCAGCGGGGTCTCGGTGAGCAGTTCTTC. Amino acid sequence: CASSLYQRGLGEQFF.